A selection of T cell receptor beta chains follows, all from one sample in a study of T cells in Graves' hyperthyroidism and ophthalmopathy. A single record per CDR3 protein comes from TCRdb applying MiXCR to the multiplex PCR reads. The table lists roughly 740,000 distinct CDR3 sequences, about a sixth of them singletons. The sequencing sample was made of blood. These receptors all come from a man aged 18-30 years with Graves' hyperthyroidism. Both conserved end residues are part of each CDR3. Fields, in order: V gene, D gene, clone size, J gene, CDR3 protein, CDR3 DNA. The D gene is left open where the match is weak. Some rows have no size entry. The others give once, few or many, or a class for an expanded clone.

>TRBV20-1|-|-|TRBJ2-3
CSARVGGPGTDTQYF
TGCAGTGCTAGAGTTGGGGGGCCCGGCACAGATACGCAGTATTTT
>TRBV2|-|many|TRBJ2-7
CASSYTGYEQYF
TGTGCCAGCAGCTATACAGGATACGAGCAGTACTTC
>TRBV19|-|many|TRBJ1-1
CASSITGRNTEAFF
TGTGCCAGTAGTATTACAGGAAGGAACACTGAAGCTTTCTTT
>TRBV2|TRBD2|many|TRBJ2-5
CARSSTSGQETQYF
TGTGCCAGAAGTAGTACTAGCGGACAAGAGACCCAGTACTTC
>TRBV20-1|TRBD2|-|TRBJ2-3
CSARGAGVTDTQYF
TGCAGTGCTAGGGGAGCGGGAGTAACAGATACGCAGTATTTT
>TRBV30|-|few|TRBJ2-5
CAWRTGFQETQYF
TGTGCCTGGAGGACGGGATTCCAAGAGACCCAGTACTTC
>TRBV30|-|many|TRBJ2-1
CAWVRQGEQFF
TGTGCCTGGGTGCGGCAGGGAGAGCAGTTCTTC
>TRBV24-1|-|-|TRBJ2-2
CATSDLFPATGELFF
TGTGCCACCAGTGATTTGTTTCCGGCCACCGGGGAGCTGTTTTTT
>TRBV12-3/TRBV12-4|-|many|TRBJ1-2
CASSLTYGYTF
TGTGCCAGCAGCCTGACCTATGGCTACACCTTC
>TRBV12-3/TRBV12-4|TRBD1|few|TRBJ1-1
CASRELQGDTEAFF
TGTGCCAGCAGGGAACTTCAGGGGGACACTGAAGCTTTCTTT
>TRBV6-2/TRBV6-3|-|-|TRBJ2-5
CASSYWRTEETQYF
TGTGCCAGCAGTTACTGGCGGACTGAAGAGACCCAGTACTTC
>TRBV5-8|-|-|TRBJ1-1
CASSLAPAGRSEAFF
TGTGCCAGCAGCTTGGCCCCGGCCGGGAGATCTGAAGCTTTCTTT
>TRBV7-3|TRBD1|-|TRBJ2-3
CASSLQGAFANTQYF
TGTGCCAGCAGCTTACAGGGGGCATTCGCAAATACGCAGTATTTT
>TRBV9|TRBD2|few|TRBJ2-5
CASSLGTNQYF
TGTGCCAGCAGCCTCGGGACTAACCAGTACTTC
>TRBV20-1|TRBD2|few|TRBJ2-4
CSARDQVAGKNIQYF
TGCAGTGCTAGAGATCAGGTAGCGGGCAAAAACATTCAGTACTTC
>TRBV2|TRBD2|-|TRBJ2-7
CASSYGLADLEQYF
TGTGCCAGCAGTTATGGACTAGCGGACTTAGAGCAGTACTTC
>TRBV28|-|many|TRBJ1-1
CASSYYRDAAFF
TGTGCCAGCAGTTACTACAGGGATGCAGCTTTCTTT
>TRBV20-1|-|-|TRBJ1-2
CSASPPGTENGYTF
TGCAGTGCTAGCCCTCCCGGGACTGAGAATGGCTACACCTTC
>TRBV20-1|-|many|TRBJ2-1
CSARDQARSVDKQFF
TGCAGTGCTAGAGATCAGGCCCGGTCCGTAGATAAGCAGTTCTTC
>TRBV7-9|TRBD1|-|TRBJ2-1
CASSGTGGVWDEQFF
TGTGCCAGCAGCGGAACAGGGGGCGTATGGGATGAGCAGTTCTTC
>TRBV5-1|-|few|TRBJ2-3
CASSSLPGEDTQYF
TGCGCCAGCAGCTCCCTCCCTGGGGAAGATACGCAGTATTTT
>TRBV11-1|TRBD2|-|TRBJ2-7
CASSPRLAGRYEQYF
TGTGCCAGCAGCCCCAGACTAGCGGGCCGCTACGAGCAGTACTTC